This T cell receptor (beta chain) was identified during a study of blood T cells in healthy people across ages. This CDR3 has 13 amino acids. V was pared by 6 bases and J by 3 bases, with 12 bases between. Per germline, CDR1 SGHAT and CDR2 FQNNGV. This clonotype has more than one count but fewer than ten. What it binds is unknown. Individuals who donated were healthy Caucasians from Russia aged about 6 to 90. A sample-barcoded 5' primer and a J-beta primer mix were used in a second PCR of roughly 6 to 11 cycles. TCRdb recomputed calls from the 5' RACE reads with MiXCR, one row per CDR3 protein. The sample comprises 700,000 to 1,000,000 distinct CDR3 sequences, under 45% of which are singletons, and about a fifth rests with the top ten. Regarding the study as a whole: Since the PBMCs were unsorted, naive and antigen-experienced cells could not be conclusively compared. Long-lived donors had more naive CD4+ cells and higher diversity than aged donors.

This sequence was found in a man between 60 and 70 years old in good health. The sample comprised blood. V usage is TRBV11-2 and J usage is TRBJ2-7; the D gene could be TRBD1 or TRBD2 (5 bases each). This CDR3 reads CASSWDELYEQYF. The CDR3 DNA is TGTGCCAGCAGTTGGGACGAACTCTACGAGCAGTACTTC.